A single sample gave rise to the 23 T cell receptor beta chains below, sequenced in a study of cytomegalovirus exposure and HLA in healthy donors. PCR involved 60 Vbeta and 13 Jbeta primers. Profiled with immunoSEQ multiplex PCR; TCRdb holds only in-frame clones, not every one. The repertoire table contains 200,000 or so clones. Material for sequencing was PBMCs. The receptor set was obtained from a boy aged 10-17 years in good health and CMV-seronegative.

The gene calls are TRBV9 and TRBJ2-6; TRBD1 matches 7 bases. This CDR3 is 19 amino acids long. CDR1 is SGDLS and CDR2 is YYNGEE in the germline V gene. The V and J ends lost 4 bases and 1 base, in that order; junction bases with no gene match: 14. The CDR3 DNA reads TGTGCCAGCAGCCCCCGGGACAGAGGTGACCTGTCTGGGGCCAACGTCCTGACTTTC. As protein: CASSPRDRGDLSGANVLTF.

The chain couples TRBV6-6 to TRBJ2-3, with D possibly TRBD2 on 6 matching bases. Germline V gene data show CDR1 as MNHNY and CDR2 as SVGAGI (reference sequence). Between the trimmed V and J ends, which lost 7 bases and 8 bases, there was a span of 22 bases. The CDR3 is 15 residues long. In nucleotides, the CDR3 is TGTGCCAGCACCCCGACCGGGACTCCCGTTGGTACGCAGTATTTT. It encodes CASTPTGTPVGTQYF.

The J gene is TRBJ2-5, the V gene TRBV5-1, with 9 bases matching TRBD2. Germline CDR1 is SGHRS and CDR2 is YFSETQ. This CDR3 contains 16 residues. Trimming removed 1 base from V and 4 bases from J; junction bases left unmatched: 8. The CDR3 region has the DNA TGCGCCAGCAGCTTGAGTGCTAGCGGGGAAGGAGAGACCCAGTACTTC. Protein sequence: CASSLSASGEGETQYF.

The rearrangement links TRBV9 to TRBJ1-2; the D gene is possibly TRBD1 (5 bases). The CDR3 spans 15 residues. The germline V and J ends were trimmed by 4 bases and 3 bases, with 16 bases remaining between them. Germline V gene sequence: CDR1 SGDLS, CDR2 YYNGEE. Written as DNA, the CDR3 is TGTGCCAGCAGCCCGGGGGTCTCAGCCGACTATGGCTACACCTTC. Translation gives CASSPGVSADYGYTF.

The rearrangement uses TRBV27 and TRBJ1-1; possible D gene TRBD1, 5 bases. Germline CDR1 is MNHEY and CDR2 is SMNVEV (reference sequence). The V end was cut by 6 bases, the J end by 1 base, with 12 bases between. The CDR3 runs 14 residues. DNA for the CDR3: TGTGCCAGCAGGGGCAGGGTGGGGAACACTGAAGCTTTCTTT. It translates to CASRGRVGNTEAFF.

The genes are TRBV6-6 and TRBJ2-7, with D possibly TRBD1 on 5 matching bases. Germline-derived CDR1 and CDR2 are MNHNY and SVGAGI (reference sequence). V was pared by 5 bases and J by 6 bases, with 8 bases between. The CDR3 is 11 residues long. The CDR3 is CASSVQGEQYF. In DNA, the CDR3 is TGTGCCAGCAGTGTCCAGGGCGAGCAGTACTTC.

The chain has TRBV4-2 and TRBJ2-1; 7 bases are a match to TRBD2. The CDR3 is 16 amino acids. The V and J ends lost 0 bases and 0 bases, in that order; junction bases with no gene match: 2. CDR1 is LGHNA and CDR2 is YNFKEQ in the germline V gene. The DNA for the CDR3 is TGTGCCAGCAGCCAAGATGTAGCGGGCTCCTACAATGAGCAGTTCTTC. Translated: CASSQDVAGSYNEQFF.

The chain has TRBV30 and TRBJ1-6, with TRBD1 as a possible D gene (6 bases). The CDR3 length is 17 residues. Germline CDR1 and CDR2: GTSNPN and SVGIG (reference sequence). The V and J ends lost 3 bases and 9 bases respectively, with 24 bases between them. The CDR3: CAWSPEDRRKLVSPLHF. CDR3 DNA: TGTGCCTGGAGCCCCGAGGACAGACGAAAGTTAGTTTCACCCCTCCACTTT.

This chain joins TRBV27 and TRBJ1-2; 11 positions agree with TRBD1. CDR1 is MNHEY, CDR2 SMNVEV, per germline (reference sequence). V dropped 4 bases and J dropped 5; count of bases not matched to a gene: 6. The CDR3 totals 15 residues. For the CDR3, the DNA is TGTGCCAGCAGTTCGGGACAGGGGGTAGGGTATGGCTACACCTTC. Translating gives CASSSGQGVGYGYTF.

This sequence joins TRBV19 and TRBJ2-3, with 9 bases lining up with TRBD1. Germline CDR1 LNHDA, CDR2 SQIVND (reference sequence). The V gene end was trimmed by 10 bases and the J gene end by 2 bases; junction bases not matched to a gene: 7. This CDR3 contains 14 residues. The CDR3 coding sequence is TGTGCCACCCTGGACAGGGGCTACACAGATACGCAGTATTTT. Encoded protein: CATLDRGYTDTQYF.

The chain links TRBV27 to TRBJ1-2; D may be TRBD1 (6 bases). Trimming took off 3 bases at V and 2 bases at J, with 10 bases between the two ends. CDR1 MNHEY and CDR2 SMNVEV come from the germline V gene (reference sequence). CDR3 size: 14 residues. The CDR3 nucleotides are TGTGCCAGCAGTTTTCTAACAGGGAACTATGGCTACACCTTC. It translates to CASSFLTGNYGYTF.

The chain recombines TRBV6-1 with TRBJ1-2; tentative D call: TRBD1 (6 bases). The germline V gene has CDR1 MNHNS and CDR2 SASEGT. Trimming shortened V by 4 bases and J by 5 bases, and 17 bases separated the two germline ends. CDR3 length: 15 residues. The CDR3 coding sequence is TGTGCCAGCAGTGGACGGATTCCGGGACATTATGGCTACACCTTC. Translating it yields CASSGRIPGHYGYTF.

The V and J genes are TRBV7-2 and TRBJ2-2; possible D gene TRBD2, 5 bases. Germline values: CDR1 SGHTA, CDR2 FQGNSA. This CDR3 has 14 residues. V gave up 5 bases and J gave up 7 bases, with 14 bases separating them. CDR3 sequence (DNA): TGTGCCAGCAGCGCCAACCTTGGGAGCGGGGAGCTGTTTTTT. This sequence encodes CASSANLGSGELFF.

The V and J genes are TRBV4-2 and TRBJ2-7; D remains ambiguous. The V and J ends lost 4 bases and 5 bases respectively, with 21 bases between them. CDR1 and CDR2 from the germline V gene are LGHNA and YNFKEQ. The CDR3 consists of 16 residues. Here the CDR3 DNA reads TGTGCCAGCAGCCCCACCGGGTCCCTTGTATGGCACGAGCAGTACTTC. This codes for CASSPTGSLVWHEQYF.

DNA of the CDR3: TGTGCCAGCTCAACTAGCGGGGGCACGTTCTACGAGCAGTACTTC. Translating gives CASSTSGGTFYEQYF. This chain uses TRBV18 with TRBJ2-7; 11 positions match TRBD2. The V gene's germline CDR1 is KGHSH and CDR2 LQKENI. The CDR3 loop spans 15 amino acids. The junction had 6 bases not matched to a gene; V was cut back by 5 bases and J by 3 bases.

The rearrangement links TRBV2 to TRBJ2-7; 9 bases line up with TRBD1. The CDR3 extends over 14 amino acids. V lost 4 bases, J lost 7 bases, and 8 bases stayed unmatched. CDR1 is SNHLY and CDR2 is FYNNEI in the germline V gene. The CDR3 protein is CASSGNRGQREQYF. CDR3 sequence (DNA): TGTGCCAGCAGTGGGAACAGGGGGCAACGAGAGCAGTACTTC. The full variable domain, in which reference TRBV2 and TRBJ2-7 provide the parts outside the CDR3, is EPEVTQTPSHQVTQMGQEVILRCVPISNHLYFYWYRQILGQKVEFLVSFYNNEISEKSEIFDDQFSVERPDGSNFTLKIRSTKLEDSAMYFCASSGNRGQREQYFGPGTRLTVT.

V usage is TRBV29-1 and J usage is TRBJ2-3, with TRBD1 identical over 7 bases. This CDR3 contains 14 residues. V shed 5 bases, J shed 2 bases, and the junction held 7 bases outside the gene matches. Germline V gene lookup returns CDR1 SQVTM and CDR2 ANQGSEA. The CDR3 loop reads CSVKAGGLTDTQYF. CDR3 DNA sequence: TGCAGCGTTAAAGCAGGGGGTCTCACAGATACGCAGTATTTT.

V usage is TRBV19 and J usage is TRBJ1-3; D ambiguous. The germline V gene has CDR1 LNHDA and CDR2 SQIVND (reference sequence). The CDR3 has 15 residues. Trimming pared 3 bases from V and 2 bases from J, leaving 11 bases between. CDR3 sequence: CASSIPGMAGNTIYF. The CDR3 DNA is TGTGCCAGTAGTATTCCGGGGATGGCTGGAAACACCATATATTTT. Looking up the rest from reference TRBV19 and TRBJ1-3 gives the full variable domain: DGGITQSPKYLFRKEGQNVTLSCEQNLNHDAMYWYRQDPGQGLRLIYYSQIVNDFQKGDIAEGYSVSREKKESFPLTVTSAQKNPTAFYLCASSIPGMAGNTIYFGEGSWLTVV.

V is TRBV4-1 and J is TRBJ1-5; the D gene is possibly TRBD1 (6 bases). V gave up 7 bases and J gave up 1 base, with 8 bases separating them. This CDR3 is 13 amino acids long. From germline, CDR1 is MGHRA and CDR2 YSYEKL. This CDR3 is CASKGQSNQPQHF. The CDR3 DNA follows: TGCGCCAGCAAGGGACAAAGCAATCAGCCCCAGCATTTT.

The chain has TRBV7-6 and TRBJ2-5, with TRBD1 identical over 8 bases. The DNA end lines up better with TRBJ2-7; the J call may be wrong. Germline V CDR1 and CDR2: SGHVS, FNYEAQ. The CDR3 is 14 residues long. The CDR3 reads CASSFRDRSYEQYF. CDR3 DNA sequence: TGTGCCAGCAGCTTCAGGGACAGGTCCTACGAGCAGTACTTC.

The gene calls are TRBV9 and TRBJ1-3; 8 nucleotides match TRBD1. The CDR3 runs to 16 residues. Germline V CDR1 and CDR2: SGDLS, YYNGEE. V dropped 4 bases and J dropped 4; count of bases not matched to a gene: 10. CDR3 loop: CASSPTWTGSGNTIYF. The CDR3 DNA reads as TGTGCCAGCAGCCCAACGTGGACAGGGTCCGGAAACACCATATATTTT.

The J gene is TRBJ1-1, the V gene TRBV18, with 10 bases lining up with TRBD1. CDR3 length: 14 amino acids. Per the germline V gene, CDR1 is KGHSH and CDR2 is LQKENI. V lost 3 bases and J lost 6; bases outside the gene matches: 4. This CDR3 reads CASSPGTGEAEAFF. CDR3 nucleotides: TGTGCCAGCTCACCCGGGACAGGGGAGGCTGAAGCTTTCTTT.

This chain joins TRBV30 and TRBJ1-5; tentatively, D is TRBD1 (6 bases). Trimming took 7 bases from V and 2 from J, leaving 21 bases between them. Germline assignment: CDR1 GTSNPN and CDR2 SVGIG (reference sequence). This CDR3 contains 16 residues. The CDR3 spells CASRDNKKGGNQPQHF. DNA for the CDR3: TGTGCCTCCCGGGACAACAAAAAGGGCGGCAATCAGCCCCAGCATTTT.